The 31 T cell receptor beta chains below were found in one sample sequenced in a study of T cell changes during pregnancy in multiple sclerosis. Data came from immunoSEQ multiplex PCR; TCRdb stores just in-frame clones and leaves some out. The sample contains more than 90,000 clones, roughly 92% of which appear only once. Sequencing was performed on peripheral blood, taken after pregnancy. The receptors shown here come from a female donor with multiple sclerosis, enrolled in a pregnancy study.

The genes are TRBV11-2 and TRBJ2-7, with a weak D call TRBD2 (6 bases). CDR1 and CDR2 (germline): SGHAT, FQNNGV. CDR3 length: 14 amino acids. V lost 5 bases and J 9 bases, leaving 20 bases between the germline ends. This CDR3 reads CASSAGLSLRGQYF. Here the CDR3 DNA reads TGTGCCAGCAGCGCGGGACTGTCTCTACGAGGGCAGTACTTC. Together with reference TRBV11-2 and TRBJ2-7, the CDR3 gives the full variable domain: EAGVAQSPRYKIIEKRQSVAFWCNPISGHATLYWYQQILGQGPKLLIQFQNNGVVDDSQLPKDRFSAERLKGVDSTLKIQPAKLEDSAVYLCASSAGLSLRGQYFGPGTRLTVT.

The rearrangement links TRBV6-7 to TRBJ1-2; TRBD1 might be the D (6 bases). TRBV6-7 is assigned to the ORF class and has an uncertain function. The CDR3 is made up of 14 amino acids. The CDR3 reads CGRSRGTEFYGYTF. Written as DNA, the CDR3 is TGTGGGCGCTCCAGGGGAACAGAGTTCTATGGCTACACCTTC.

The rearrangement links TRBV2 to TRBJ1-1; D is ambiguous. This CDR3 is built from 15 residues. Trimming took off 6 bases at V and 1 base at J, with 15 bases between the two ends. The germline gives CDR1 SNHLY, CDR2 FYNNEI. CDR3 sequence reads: CASSANGVGNTEAFF. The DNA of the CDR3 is TGTGCCAGCAGCGCCAACGGGGTCGGGAACACTGAAGCTTTCTTT.

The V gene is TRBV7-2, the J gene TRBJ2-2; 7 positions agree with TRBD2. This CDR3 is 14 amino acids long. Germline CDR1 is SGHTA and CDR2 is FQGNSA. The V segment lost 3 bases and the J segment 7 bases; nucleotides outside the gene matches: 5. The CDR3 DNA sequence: TGTGCCAGCAGCTTGGGAGGGAGGATCGGGGAGCTGTTTTTT. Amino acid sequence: CASSLGGRIGELFF.

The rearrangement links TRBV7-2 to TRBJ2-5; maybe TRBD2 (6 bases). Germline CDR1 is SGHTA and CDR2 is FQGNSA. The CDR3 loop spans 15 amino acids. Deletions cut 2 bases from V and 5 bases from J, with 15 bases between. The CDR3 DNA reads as TGTGCCAGCAGCTTACTTCGGGGGATCACTGAGACCCAGTACTTC. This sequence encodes CASSLLRGITETQYF. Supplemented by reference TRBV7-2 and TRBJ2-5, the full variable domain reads GAGVSQSPSNKVTEKGKDVELRCDPISGHTALYWYRQSLGQGLEFLIYFQGNSAPDKSGLPSDRFSAERTGGSVSTLTIQRTQQEDSAVYLCASSLLRGITETQYFGPGTRLLVL.

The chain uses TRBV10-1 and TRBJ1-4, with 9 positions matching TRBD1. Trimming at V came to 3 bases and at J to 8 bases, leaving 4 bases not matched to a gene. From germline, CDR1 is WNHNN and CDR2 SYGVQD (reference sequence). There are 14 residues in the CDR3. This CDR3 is CASSDGTGLEKLFF. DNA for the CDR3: TGCGCCAGCAGTGACGGGACAGGGTTGGAAAAACTGTTTTTT.

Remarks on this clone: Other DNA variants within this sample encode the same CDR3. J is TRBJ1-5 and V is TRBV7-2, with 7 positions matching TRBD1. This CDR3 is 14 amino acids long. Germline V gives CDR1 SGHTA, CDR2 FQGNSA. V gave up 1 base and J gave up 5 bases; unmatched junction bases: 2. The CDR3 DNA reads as TGTGCCAGCAGCTTAGGACAGGGCCATCAGCCCCAGCATTTT. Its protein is CASSLGQGHQPQHF.

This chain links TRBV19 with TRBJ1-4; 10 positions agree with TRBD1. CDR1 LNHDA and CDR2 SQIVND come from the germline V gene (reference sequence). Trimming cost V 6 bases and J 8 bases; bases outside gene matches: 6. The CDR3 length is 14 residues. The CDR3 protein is CASRSTGGGEKLFF. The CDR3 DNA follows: TGTGCCAGTAGGTCGACAGGGGGCGGCGAAAAACTGTTTTTT.

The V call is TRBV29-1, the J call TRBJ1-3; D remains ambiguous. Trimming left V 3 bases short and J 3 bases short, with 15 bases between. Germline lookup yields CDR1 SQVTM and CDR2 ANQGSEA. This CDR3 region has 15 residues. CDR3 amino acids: CSVDARGSDGNTIYF. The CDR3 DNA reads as TGCAGCGTTGATGCACGCGGGAGCGATGGAAACACCATATATTTT.

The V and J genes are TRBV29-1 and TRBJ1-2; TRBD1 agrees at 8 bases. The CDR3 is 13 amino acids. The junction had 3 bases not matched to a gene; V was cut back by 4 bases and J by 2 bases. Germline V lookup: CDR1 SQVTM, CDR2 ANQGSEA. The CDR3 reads CSVVRTGNYGYTF. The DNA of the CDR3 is TGCAGCGTTGTGCGGACAGGGAACTATGGCTACACCTTC.

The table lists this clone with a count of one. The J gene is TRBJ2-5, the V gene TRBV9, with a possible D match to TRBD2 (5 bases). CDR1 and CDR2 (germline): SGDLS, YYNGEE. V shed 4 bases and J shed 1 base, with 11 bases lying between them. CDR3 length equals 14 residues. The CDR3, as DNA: TGTGCCAGCAGCCCCAGTGGGAGCCAAGAGACCCAGTACTTC. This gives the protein CASSPSGSQETQYF. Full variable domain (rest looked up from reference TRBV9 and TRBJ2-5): DSGVTQTPKHLITATGQRVTLRCSPRSGDLSVYWYQQSLDQGLQFLIQYYNGEERAKGNILERFSAQQFPDLHSELNLSSLELGDSALYFCASSPSGSQETQYFGPGTRLLVL.

For the CDR3, the DNA is TGCGCCAGCAGTTCCGAAGCATTGGGACAGGGTCCGACTGAAGCTTTCTTT. Translation gives CASSSEALGQGPTEAFF. The chain joins TRBV5-1 to TRBJ1-1; 9 nucleotides match TRBD1. V lost 5 bases and J lost 5; bases outside the gene matches: 16. The CDR3 sequence is 17 residues long. Germline CDR1 SGHRS, CDR2 YFSETQ. The entire variable domain, with the rest obtained from reference TRBV5-1 and TRBJ1-1, is as follows: KAGVTQTPRYLIKTRGQQVTLSCSPISGHRSVSWYQQTPGQGLQFLFEYFSETQRNKGNFPGRFSGRQFSNSRSEMNVSTLELGDSALYLCASSSEALGQGPTEAFFGQGTRLTVV.

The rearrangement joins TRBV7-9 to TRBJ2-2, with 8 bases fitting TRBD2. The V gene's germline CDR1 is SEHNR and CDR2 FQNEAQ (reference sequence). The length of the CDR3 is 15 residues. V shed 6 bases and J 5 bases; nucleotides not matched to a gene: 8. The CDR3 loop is CASSSTAGGTGELFF. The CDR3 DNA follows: TGTGCCAGCAGTTCAACCGCGGGAGGTACCGGGGAGCTGTTTTTT.

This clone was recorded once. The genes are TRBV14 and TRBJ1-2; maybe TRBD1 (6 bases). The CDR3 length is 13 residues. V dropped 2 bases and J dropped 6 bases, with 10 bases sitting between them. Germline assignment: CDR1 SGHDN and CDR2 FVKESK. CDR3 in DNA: TGTGCCAGCAGCCAACAGGGGATCCATGGCTACACCTTC. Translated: CASSQQGIHGYTF.

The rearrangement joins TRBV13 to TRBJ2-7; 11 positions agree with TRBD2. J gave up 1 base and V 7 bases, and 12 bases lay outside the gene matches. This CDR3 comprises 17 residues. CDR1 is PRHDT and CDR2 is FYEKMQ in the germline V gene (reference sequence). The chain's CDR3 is CASTKWGSGGESYEQYF. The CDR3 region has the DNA TGTGCCAGCACCAAATGGGGTAGCGGGGGGGAATCCTACGAGCAGTACTTC.

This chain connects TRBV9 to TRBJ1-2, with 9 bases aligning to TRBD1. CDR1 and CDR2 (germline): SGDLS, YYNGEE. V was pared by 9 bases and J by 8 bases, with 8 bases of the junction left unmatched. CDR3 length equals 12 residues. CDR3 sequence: CATWDRAEGYTF. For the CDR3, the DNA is TGTGCCACCTGGGACAGGGCTGAAGGCTACACCTTC.

CDR3 bases: TGTGCCAGCAGCTTATGGGCCGGGGAGGAAGAGACCCAGTACTTC. Translation gives CASSLWAGEEETQYF. This chain uses TRBV11-1 with TRBJ2-5; D is perhaps TRBD2 (6 bases). CDR3 length: 15 residues. Germline lookup yields CDR1 SGHAT and CDR2 FQDESV (reference sequence). V was trimmed by 2 bases and J by 3 bases, leaving 13 bases between them.

The CDR3 reads CASNRQGLGTEAFF. The CDR3 DNA follows: TGTGCCAGCAATCGACAGGGCCTGGGGACTGAAGCTTTCTTT. This chain joins TRBV2 and TRBJ1-1; TRBD1 agrees at 7 bases. The trim removed 7 bases at V and 5 bases at J, leaving 10 bases unmatched. The CDR3 runs 14 residues. The germline V gene encodes CDR1 SNHLY and CDR2 FYNNEI.

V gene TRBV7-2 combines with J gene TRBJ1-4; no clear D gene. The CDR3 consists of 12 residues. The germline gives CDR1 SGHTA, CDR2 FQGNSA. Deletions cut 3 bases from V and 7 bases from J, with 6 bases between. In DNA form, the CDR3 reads TGTGCCAGCAGCTTGTCGGGTGAAAAACTGTTTTTT. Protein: CASSLSGEKLFF.

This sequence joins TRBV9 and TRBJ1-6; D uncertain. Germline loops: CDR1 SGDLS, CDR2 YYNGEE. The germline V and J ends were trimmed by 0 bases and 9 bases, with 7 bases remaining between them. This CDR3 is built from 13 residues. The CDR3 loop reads CASSVDSSSPLHF. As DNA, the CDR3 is TGTGCCAGCAGCGTAGACTCTAGTTCACCCCTCCACTTT.

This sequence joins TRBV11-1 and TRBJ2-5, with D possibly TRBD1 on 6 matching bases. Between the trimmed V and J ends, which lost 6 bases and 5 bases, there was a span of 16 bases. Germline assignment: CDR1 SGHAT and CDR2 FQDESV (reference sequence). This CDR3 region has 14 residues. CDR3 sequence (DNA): TGTGCCAGCAGGGGAAATGACAGGCGCGAGACCCAGTACTTC. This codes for CASRGNDRRETQYF.

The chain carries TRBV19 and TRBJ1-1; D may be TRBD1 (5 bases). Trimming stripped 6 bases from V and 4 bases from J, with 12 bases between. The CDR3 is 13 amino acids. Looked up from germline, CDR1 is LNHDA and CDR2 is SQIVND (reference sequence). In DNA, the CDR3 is TGTGCCAGTAGGCCCTCTGGGGCCACTGAAGCTTTCTTT. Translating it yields CASRPSGATEAFF.

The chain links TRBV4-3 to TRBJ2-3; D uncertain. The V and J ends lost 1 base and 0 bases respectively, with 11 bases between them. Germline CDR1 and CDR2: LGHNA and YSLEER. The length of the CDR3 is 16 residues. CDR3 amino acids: CASSQVTEPSTDTQYF. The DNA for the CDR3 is TGCGCCAGCAGCCAAGTAACGGAGCCTAGCACAGATACGCAGTATTTT.

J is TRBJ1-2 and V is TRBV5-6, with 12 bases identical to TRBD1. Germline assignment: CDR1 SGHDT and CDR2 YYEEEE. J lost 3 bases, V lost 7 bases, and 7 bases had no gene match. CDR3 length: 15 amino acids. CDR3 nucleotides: TGTGCCAGCCGGGGACAGGGGGCTTTCGACTATGGCTACACCTTC. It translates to CASRGQGAFDYGYTF.

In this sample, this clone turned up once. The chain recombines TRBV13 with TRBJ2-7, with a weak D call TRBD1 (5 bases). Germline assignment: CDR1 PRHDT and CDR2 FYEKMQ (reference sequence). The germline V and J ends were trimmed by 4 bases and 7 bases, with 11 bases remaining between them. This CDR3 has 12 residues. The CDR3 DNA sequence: TGTGCCAGCAGCTGGCTAGGGGAAGAGCAGTACTTC. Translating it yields CASSWLGEEQYF.

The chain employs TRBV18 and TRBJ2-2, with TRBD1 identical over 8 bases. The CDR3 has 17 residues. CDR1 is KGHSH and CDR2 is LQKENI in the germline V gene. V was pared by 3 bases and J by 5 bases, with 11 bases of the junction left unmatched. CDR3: CASSPPDRGTETGELFF. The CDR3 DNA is TGTGCCAGCTCACCGCCTGACAGGGGAACAGAGACCGGGGAGCTGTTTTTT.

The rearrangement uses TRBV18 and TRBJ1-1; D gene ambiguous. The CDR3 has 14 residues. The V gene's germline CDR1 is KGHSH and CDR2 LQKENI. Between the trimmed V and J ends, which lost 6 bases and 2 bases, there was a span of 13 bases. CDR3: CASSPSQSNTEAFF. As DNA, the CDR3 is TGTGCCAGCTCCCCATCCCAGTCAAACACTGAAGCTTTCTTT.

CDR3: CASSFGTEPYEQYF. CDR3 DNA sequence: TGTGCCAGCAGCTTTGGGACAGAACCCTACGAGCAGTACTTC. The gene calls are TRBV5-4 and TRBJ2-7; 7 bases agree with TRBD1. The CDR3 is made up of 14 amino acids. The germline gives CDR1 SGHNT, CDR2 YYREEE (reference sequence). Trimming took 2 bases from V and 2 from J; bases not matched to a gene: 4.

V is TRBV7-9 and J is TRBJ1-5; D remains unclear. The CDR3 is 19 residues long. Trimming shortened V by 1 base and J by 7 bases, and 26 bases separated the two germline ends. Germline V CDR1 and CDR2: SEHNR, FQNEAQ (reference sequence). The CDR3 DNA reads TGTGCCAGCAGCTTAGTAATGGGTGACACCCCCACGAGGAGGCAGCCCCAGCATTTT. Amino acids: CASSLVMGDTPTRRQPQHF. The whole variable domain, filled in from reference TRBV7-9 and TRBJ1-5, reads DTGVSQNPRHKITKRGQNVTFRCDPISEHNRLYWYRQTLGQGPEFLTYFQNEAQLEKSRLLSDRFSAERPKGSFSTLEIQRTEQGDSAMYLCASSLVMGDTPTRRQPQHFGDGTRLSIL.

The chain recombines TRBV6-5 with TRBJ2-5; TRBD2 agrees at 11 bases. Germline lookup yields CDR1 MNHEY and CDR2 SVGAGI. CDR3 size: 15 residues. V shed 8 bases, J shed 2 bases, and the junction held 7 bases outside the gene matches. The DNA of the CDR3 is TGTGCCAGCGGGCTAGCGGGAGGAGAACAAGAGACCCAGTACTTC. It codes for CASGLAGGEQETQYF.

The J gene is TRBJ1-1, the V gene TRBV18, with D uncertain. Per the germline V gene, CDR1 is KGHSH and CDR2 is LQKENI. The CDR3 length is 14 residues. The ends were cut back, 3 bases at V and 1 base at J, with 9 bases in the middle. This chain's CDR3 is CASSPRMANTEAFF. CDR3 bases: TGTGCCAGCTCACCCCGTATGGCGAACACTGAAGCTTTCTTT.